Shown below are 10 T cell receptor beta chains from a single sample sequenced in a study of OX40 agonist ivuxolimab in advanced cancers. The library was generated by the immunoSEQ multiplex PCR assay. Held by TCRdb, this immuneACCESS table contains in-frame sequences only and omits some clones. Under half of the omission traces to an unresolved V gene where checked; the cause of the rest is unknown. The sample table shows roughly 100,000 clones, and around 90% are seen once. About 1.6% of the sample belongs to the ten largest clones. The sample in question was CD4+ or CD8+ T cells sorted from blood, obtained in a trial of the OX40 agonist ivuxolimab. These receptors were obtained from an adult with an advanced solid tumor such as melanoma, head and neck, liver or kidney cancer.

The V and J genes are TRBV10-3 and TRBJ2-1; no clear D. The CDR3 is made up of 11 amino acids. Germline V lookup: CDR1 ENHRY, CDR2 SYGVKD. Trimming removed 6 bases from V and 10 bases from J, with 10 bases in between. CDR3 protein: CAISSRAEQFF. The CDR3 DNA reads TGTGCCATCAGCTCTCGCGCCGAGCAGTTCTTC.

DNA for the CDR3: TGTGCCAGCCGGAAGAGGGGACAGGGAGGCACTGAAGCTTTCTTT. Translation gives CASRKRGQGGTEAFF. The chain has TRBV21-1 and TRBJ1-1; the table names TRBD1, a call not compared with the DNA. TRBV21-1 is listed as a pseudogene. The CDR3 runs 15 residues.

The chain is built from TRBV2 and TRBJ1-5, with D tentatively TRBD1 (5 bases). There are 14 residues in the CDR3. The V gene's germline CDR1 is SNHLY and CDR2 FYNNEI. V lost 7 bases to trimming and J lost 0 bases, with 10 bases between them. CDR3 in DNA: TGTGCCAGCAAGAAGGGGAATAGCAATCAGCCCCAGCATTTT. As protein: CASKKGNSNQPQHF.

This clone was recorded once. The gene calls are TRBV19 and TRBJ1-1; D might be TRBD1 (6 bases). Germline lookup yields CDR1 LNHDA and CDR2 SQIVND (reference sequence). V was trimmed by 4 bases and J by 8 bases, leaving 20 bases between them. The CDR3 extends over 15 amino acids. DNA for the CDR3: TGTGCCAGTAGTAAGGACAGTTCGGGACTTTGGGAAGCTTTCTTT. It is translated as CASSKDSSGLWEAFF.

The chain has TRBV29-1 and TRBJ1-2; maybe TRBD1 (5 bases). Trimming shortened V by 6 bases and J by 3 bases, and 20 bases separated the two germline ends. Germline values: CDR1 SQVTM, CDR2 ANQGSEA. The CDR3 length is 15 residues. The CDR3 DNA sequence: TGCAGCGTCCGGGGGGGTGCGGGCGGCCACTATGGCTACACCTTC. Translation: CSVRGGAGGHYGYTF.

This clone was counted once. The rearrangement joins TRBV7-2 to TRBJ2-4; 8 nucleotides line up with TRBD1. This CDR3 region has 14 residues. Trimming cost V 7 bases and J 9 bases; bases outside gene matches: 11. Germline CDR1 SGHTA, CDR2 FQGNSA. CDR3 sequence reads: CASTFGQGSSIQYF. CDR3 coding DNA: TGTGCCAGCACCTTTGGACAGGGAAGCAGCATTCAGTACTTC.

This clone was seen only a few times. This chain uses TRBV30 with TRBJ1-6; D is undetermined. The germline V gene has CDR1 GTSNPN and CDR2 SVGIG (reference sequence). This CDR3 region has 12 residues. Trimming shortened V by 0 bases and J by 12 bases, and 9 bases separated the two germline ends. Written as DNA, the CDR3 is TGTGCCTGGAGTGTAACCCCGGGACCCCTCCACTTT. It translates to CAWSVTPGPLHF.

This chain links TRBV19 with TRBJ2-4; the match to TRBD1 covers 9 bases. V shed 3 bases and J 6 bases; nucleotides not matched to a gene: 0. CDR3 length: 13 amino acids. Germline V gene sequence: CDR1 LNHDA, CDR2 SQIVND (reference sequence). CDR3 residues: CASSMDRGNIQYF. The CDR3 region has the DNA TGTGCCAGTAGTATGGACAGGGGAAACATTCAGTACTTC.

The table lists this clone with a few counts. Other DNA sequences within the sample encode an identical CDR3. The J gene is TRBJ1-1, the V gene TRBV18; D possibly corresponds to TRBD1 (6 bases). The germline V gene encodes CDR1 KGHSH and CDR2 LQKENI. The CDR3 length is 13 residues. The germline V and J ends were trimmed by 6 bases and 6 bases, with 14 bases remaining between them. In DNA form, the CDR3 reads TGTGCCAGCTCCCCGACAGAGGGGGCTGAAGCTTTCTTT. Translated: CASSPTEGAEAFF.

V and J are TRBV19 and TRBJ1-2; D gene uncertain. This CDR3 region has 14 residues. The ends were cut back, 2 bases at V and 2 bases at J, with 9 bases in the middle. The germline V gene encodes CDR1 LNHDA and CDR2 SQIVND (reference sequence). The CDR3 DNA reads as TGTGCCAGTAGTATAAGGTCTGCAAACTATGGCTACACCTTC. This gives the protein CASSIRSANYGYTF.